Following are 16 T cell receptor beta chains from one sample sequenced in a study of blood T cell repertoires in COVID-19. Sequencing was performed with immunoSEQ multiplex PCR; in TCRdb, only in-frame clones are kept and a portion is missing. Of approximately 530,000 clones detected, about 88% appear once; the ten largest clones hold roughly 7.4%. Material: peripheral blood. The receptors were sampled from a woman between 45 and 60 years old with COVID-19, enrolled during active disease.

The chain employs TRBV7-9 and TRBJ2-3; 15 bases line up with TRBD2. The CDR3 runs 18 residues. The germline V gene encodes CDR1 SEHNR and CDR2 FQNEAQ (reference sequence). The junction had 11 bases not matched to a gene; V was cut back by 4 bases and J by 6 bases. The CDR3 loop is CASSSPFRTSGGEDTQYF. As DNA, the CDR3 is TGTGCCAGCAGCTCCCCCTTTCGGACTAGCGGGGGGGAGGATACGCAGTATTTT.

J is TRBJ1-2 and V is TRBV4-1; 7 nucleotides align to TRBD1. Trimming took 0 bases from V and 9 from J; bases not matched to a gene: 13. The germline V gene has CDR1 MGHRA and CDR2 YSYEKL. The CDR3 is 16 amino acids. In nucleotides, the CDR3 is TGCGCCAGCAGCCAAGAGAGAGCAGGGGGGATTATTAGCTACACCTTC. This codes for CASSQERAGGIISYTF.

The gene calls are TRBV6-5 and TRBJ2-7; 10 bases fit TRBD1. V was pared by 6 bases and J by 3 bases, with 8 bases of the junction left unmatched. Germline CDR1 and CDR2: MNHEY and SVGAGI. The CDR3 sequence is 15 residues long. The CDR3 region is CASRREDRGVYEQYF. The CDR3 region has the DNA TGTGCCAGCAGGAGGGAGGACAGGGGGGTCTACGAGCAGTACTTC.

The chain couples TRBV6-5 to TRBJ1-3; 9 bases align to TRBD1. The germline V gene encodes CDR1 MNHEY and CDR2 SVGAGI. Germline trimming cut 4 bases from V and 3 bases from J; bases unmatched to any gene: 4. This CDR3 is 15 amino acids long. The CDR3 spells CASSSQGANGNTIYF. The DNA for the CDR3 is TGTGCCAGCAGTTCACAGGGGGCTAATGGAAACACCATATATTTT.

The chain has TRBV30 and TRBJ2-5; possible D gene TRBD2, 6 bases. Trimming took 1 base from V and 7 from J, leaving 10 bases between them. The CDR3 has 12 amino acids. CDR1 is GTSNPN and CDR2 is SVGIG in the germline V gene (reference sequence). The CDR3 region has the DNA TGTGCCTGGAGTGCTTTGCGGGGGACCCAGTACTTC. It is translated as CAWSALRGTQYF.

This chain links TRBV5-8 with TRBJ1-6; D is unresolved. V lost 7 bases and J lost 0, with 5 bases in between. The CDR3 length is 13 residues. Germline lookup yields CDR1 SGHTS and CDR2 YDEGEE. CDR3 sequence reads: CASENSYNSPLHF. CDR3 nucleotide sequence: TGTGCCAGCGAGAACTCCTATAATTCACCCCTCCACTTT. The full variable domain, completed using reference TRBV5-8 and TRBJ1-6, is EAGVTQSPTHLIKTRGQQATLRCSPISGHTSVYWYQQALGLGLQFLLWYDEGEERNRGNFPPRFSGRQFPNYSSELNVNALELEDSALYLCASENSYNSPLHFGNGTRLTVT.

This rearrangement joins TRBV7-9 to TRBJ2-5; 9 positions agree with TRBD1. The CDR3 is made up of 18 amino acids. CDR1 and CDR2 (germline): SEHNR, FQNEAQ (reference sequence). With V trimmed by 5 bases and J by 3 bases, 16 bases remained unmatched. The CDR3 region is CASSPSGTGSFGEETQYF. The CDR3 coding sequence is TGTGCCAGCAGCCCCTCCGGGACAGGGTCATTTGGGGAAGAGACCCAGTACTTC. Drawing the rest from reference TRBV7-9 and TRBJ2-5, the complete variable domain is DTGVSQNPRHKITKRGQNVTFRCDPISEHNRLYWYRQTLGQGPEFLTYFQNEAQLEKSRLLSDRFSAERPKGSFSTLEIQRTEQGDSAMYLCASSPSGTGSFGEETQYFGPGTRLLVL.

This sequence joins TRBV5-6 and TRBJ1-2; TRBD1 matches at 8 bases. The germline V gene encodes CDR1 SGHDT and CDR2 YYEEEE. Trimming removed 5 bases from V and 6 bases from J; junction bases left unmatched: 6. The CDR3 is 13 residues long. Here the CDR3 DNA reads TGTGCCAGCAGTCCTGACAGGGGACATGGCTACACCTTC. Translated: CASSPDRGHGYTF.

The genes are TRBV30 and TRBJ1-1; D is possibly TRBD1 (6 bases). Germline assignment: CDR1 GTSNPN and CDR2 SVGIG (reference sequence). The V end lost 7 bases, the J end lost 5 bases, and 17 bases lay between the germline ends. This CDR3 spans 13 amino acids. CDR3 in DNA: TGTGCCTATACCAGGGGATCGAGAACTGAAGCTTTCTTT. This sequence encodes CAYTRGSRTEAFF.

A note on this clone: Other DNA variants within this sample encode the same CDR3. The CDR3 loop is CASSLNTGELFF. The CDR3 DNA sequence: TGTGCCAGCAGTCTCAACACCGGGGAGCTGTTTTTT. The V and J genes are TRBV6-5 and TRBJ2-2, with D unclear. CDR3 length: 12 residues. V was cut by 5 bases and J by 2 bases, with 3 bases left in between. The germline V gene has CDR1 MNHEY and CDR2 SVGAGI.

This clone was seen a few times. This CDR3 reads CATQGARHSPLHF. CDR3 sequence (DNA): TGTGCCACCCAGGGGGCGCGACATTCACCCCTCCACTTT. The genes are TRBV6-5 and TRBJ1-6, with TRBD1 identical over 8 bases. Germline trimming cut 10 bases from V and 8 bases from J; bases unmatched to any gene: 7. Germline values: CDR1 MNHEY, CDR2 SVGAGI. The CDR3 loop spans 13 amino acids.

The V gene is TRBV5-1, the J gene TRBJ2-1; 12 bases agree with TRBD2. J was trimmed by 10 bases and V by 3 bases; bases with no gene match: 14. The V gene's germline CDR1 is SGHRS and CDR2 YFSETQ. The CDR3 has 17 amino acids. CDR3: CASSSAASGGAVVEQFF. CDR3 nucleotide sequence: TGCGCCAGCAGCTCCGCCGCTAGCGGGGGGGCGGTAGTAGAGCAGTTCTTC.

This chain joins TRBV7-8 and TRBJ2-7, with 7 bases that match TRBD1. Trimming cost V 3 bases and J 6 bases; bases outside gene matches: 5. CDR3 length: 13 residues. Per the germline V gene, CDR1 is SGHVS and CDR2 is FQNEAQ. Here the CDR3 reads CASSLTGSGEQYF. Written as DNA, the CDR3 is TGTGCCAGCAGCTTGACAGGGAGCGGCGAGCAGTACTTC.

This clone was detected only once. The chain combines TRBV10-2 with TRBJ2-1, with 7 bases fitting TRBD1. Trimming took 8 bases from V and 7 from J; bases not matched to a gene: 14. The CDR3 has 15 residues. CDR1 WSHSY and CDR2 SAAADI come from the germline V gene. This CDR3 is CASPWERGQGNEQFF. The CDR3 nucleotides read TGCGCCAGCCCCTGGGAAAGGGGGCAGGGGAATGAGCAGTTCTTC.

The chain combines TRBV4-2 with TRBJ2-3, with 9 positions matching TRBD2. With V trimmed by 1 base and J by 4 bases, 12 bases remained unmatched. The CDR3 is made up of 18 amino acids. Germline V gene lookup returns CDR1 LGHNA and CDR2 YNFKEQ. The CDR3 coding sequence is TGTGCCAGCAGCCAAGGAGGGAGCGGGGGGCCCGTCGCAGATACGCAGTATTTT. Translating it yields CASSQGGSGGPVADTQYF.

Details on this clone: Other DNA sequences within the sample encode an identical CDR3. The chain combines TRBV5-1 with TRBJ1-1; D may be TRBD1 (6 bases). Trimming cost V 0 bases and J 5 bases, with 11 bases left between them. The CDR3 has 14 residues. The V gene's germline CDR1 is SGHRS and CDR2 YFSETQ. DNA for the CDR3: TGCGCCAGCAGCTTGGGCCAGGGGTTGACTGAAGCTTTCTTT. This translates into CASSLGQGLTEAFF.